Given below is one T cell receptor beta chain in context. This sample stems from a study of cytomegalovirus exposure and HLA in healthy donors. Both 60 Vbeta primers and 13 Jbeta primers went into the PCR. The table came from immunoSEQ multiplex PCR; TCRdb's copy has only in-frame clones and leaves some out. This repertoire shows around 110,000 clones, under 90% found once; its top ten account for about 3.8%. The sample consisted of PBMCs. The clonotype was recovered from a woman aged 30 to 39 in good health and CMV-seronegative.

The CDR3 sequence: CASSLDRGDAEAFF. The CDR3 region has the DNA TGTGCCAGCAGTCTCGACAGGGGAGACGCTGAAGCTTTCTTT. This chain links TRBV28 with TRBJ1-1, with 8 nucleotides matching TRBD1. From germline, CDR1 is MDHEN and CDR2 SYDVKM. Trimming at V came to 5 bases and at J to 6 bases, leaving 8 bases not matched to a gene. The CDR3 has 14 amino acids.